One and the same sample provided the 14 T cell receptor beta chains below, sequenced in a study of cytomegalovirus exposure and HLA in healthy donors. PCR amplification relied on 60 Vbeta primers (plus 13 Jbeta primers). Produced via immunoSEQ multiplex PCR; TCRdb's table is partial and in-frame only. The sample holds about 170,000 clones, under 85% seen once. Input material: PBMCs. These receptors were taken from a female donor in good health and CMV-seronegative.

Remarks on this clone: Other DNA sequences in the sample encode the same CDR3. The chain joins TRBV7-2 to TRBJ2-7, with D perhaps matching TRBD2 (6 bases). V shed 5 bases and J shed 2 bases, with 13 bases lying between them. The CDR3 sequence is 14 residues long. Germline lookup yields CDR1 SGHTA and CDR2 FQGNSA. The CDR3 coding sequence is TGTGCCAGCAGCCCTCCGGGGGTCGCCTACGAGCAGTACTTC. Protein: CASSPPGVAYEQYF.

Only a few counts were recorded for this clone. The chain recombines TRBV5-1 with TRBJ2-1; 9 bases are shared with TRBD2. The CDR3 loop spans 16 amino acids. Germline CDR1 is SGHRS and CDR2 is YFSETQ. Trimming at V came to 2 bases and at J to 6 bases, leaving 9 bases not matched to a gene. Written as DNA, the CDR3 is TGCGCCAGCAGCTTTCACCTGACTAGCGGAATCAATGAGCAGTTCTTC. Its protein product is CASSFHLTSGINEQFF.

The chain recombines TRBV4-3 with TRBJ2-2; TRBD2 might be the D (6 bases). CDR3 length: 15 amino acids. Germline V gene lookup returns CDR1 LGHNA and CDR2 YSLEER. V gave up 4 bases and J gave up 7 bases, with 16 bases separating them. The CDR3, as DNA: TGCGCCAGCAGCCCAAGCCCAGGGCGGGGCGGGGAGCTGTTTTTT. Translated, it gives CASSPSPGRGGELFF.

The chain is built from TRBV2 and TRBJ1-1; TRBD1 aligns across 7 bases. CDR1 is SNHLY and CDR2 is FYNNEI in the germline V gene. The CDR3 loop spans 15 amino acids. Germline trimming cut 8 bases from V and 0 bases from J; bases unmatched to any gene: 9. In nucleotides, the CDR3 is TGTGCCAGCCAATTAGGGGGCCCGGTGAACACTGAAGCTTTCTTT. Its protein product is CASQLGGPVNTEAFF.

The genes are TRBV4-1 and TRBJ2-7; TRBD2 agrees at 7 bases. Germline trimming cut 4 bases from V and 0 bases from J; bases unmatched to any gene: 9. The CDR3 length is 16 residues. The germline V gene encodes CDR1 MGHRA and CDR2 YSYEKL. Here the CDR3 reads CASSPLAGDLSYEQYF. DNA for the CDR3: TGCGCCAGCAGCCCGCTCGCGGGAGACCTCTCCTACGAGCAGTACTTC.

The rearrangement links TRBV27 to TRBJ2-3, with 8 bases matching TRBD1. The CDR3 loop spans 13 amino acids. Looked up from germline, CDR1 is MNHEY and CDR2 is SMNVEV (reference sequence). V was pared by 7 bases and J by 5 bases, with 5 bases of the junction left unmatched. CDR3 nucleotides: TGTGCCAGCATAGGACAGGGTTTAGATACGCAGTATTTT. This gives the protein CASIGQGLDTQYF.

This chain links TRBV7-9 with TRBJ1-1, with unresolved D. V lost 5 bases to trimming and J lost 0 bases, with 10 bases between them. Germline V gives CDR1 SEHNR, CDR2 FQNEAQ (reference sequence). This CDR3 spans 14 amino acids. The CDR3 sequence: CASSPLFVNTEAFF. The CDR3 DNA follows: TGTGCCAGCAGCCCCCTATTCGTGAACACTGAAGCTTTCTTT.

This clone was counted a few times. The chain recombines TRBV28 with TRBJ2-2; 8 nucleotides agree with TRBD2. Germline V gives CDR1 MDHEN, CDR2 SYDVKM. Trimming cost V 6 bases and J 6 bases; bases outside gene matches: 15. The CDR3 sequence is 17 residues long. The CDR3 loop reads CASSSPGGGRSSGELFF. CDR3 coding DNA: TGTGCCAGCAGCTCACCCGGGGGCGGGAGGTCGTCCGGGGAGCTGTTTTTT.

This chain uses TRBV19 with TRBJ2-3; 9 nucleotides align to TRBD2. Germline-derived CDR1 and CDR2 are LNHDA and SQIVND (reference sequence). The J segment lost 2 bases and the V segment lost 6 bases, leaving 3 bases of the junction unmatched. The CDR3 has 14 amino acids. DNA of the CDR3: TGTGCCAGTAGGCTAGCGGGGTACACAGATACGCAGTATTTT. Its protein product is CASRLAGYTDTQYF.

CDR3 protein: CASSYSGARQPQHF. CDR3 DNA: TGTGCCAGCAGTTACTCAGGGGCCCGTCAGCCCCAGCATTTT. This rearrangement joins TRBV6-6 to TRBJ1-5; TRBD1 is a possible D gene (5 bases). The CDR3 runs to 14 residues. V was shortened by 0 bases and J by 6 bases, with 9 bases between the two germline ends. The V gene's germline CDR1 is MNHNY and CDR2 SVGAGI (reference sequence).

Here the CDR3 reads CASSLGSGSSTDTQYF. In DNA form, the CDR3 reads TGCGCCAGCAGCTTAGGTAGCGGATCTAGCACAGATACGCAGTATTTT. J is TRBJ2-3 and V is TRBV5-1, with D possibly TRBD2 on 6 matching bases. The CDR3 extends over 16 amino acids. V was shortened by 2 bases and J by 0 bases, with 13 bases between the two germline ends. Germline V gene sequence: CDR1 SGHRS, CDR2 YFSETQ.

This clone was counted between two and nine times. This chain uses TRBV6-6 with TRBJ2-7, with D tentatively TRBD2 (6 bases). Trimming removed 3 bases at V and 5 bases at J, with 14 bases between. This CDR3 comprises 14 residues. The germline V gene has CDR1 MNHNY and CDR2 SVGAGI (reference sequence). The CDR3 protein is CASSYNGGGDEQYF. CDR3 sequence (DNA): TGTGCCAGCAGTTATAATGGCGGCGGGGACGAGCAGTACTTC.

This clone was counted between two and nine times. The chain carries TRBV28 and TRBJ2-7; TRBD1 agrees at 7 bases. The CDR3 has 15 residues. V dropped 6 bases and J dropped 0; count of bases not matched to a gene: 8. The germline V gene encodes CDR1 MDHEN and CDR2 SYDVKM. The CDR3 DNA follows: TGTGCCAGCAGGACCACCGGGACAGCCTCCTACGAGCAGTACTTC. Encoded protein: CASRTTGTASYEQYF.

The chain recombines TRBV7-2 with TRBJ2-1; 13 nucleotides match TRBD2. CDR3 length equals 18 residues. CDR1 is SGHTA, CDR2 FQGNSA, per germline. Trimming removed 0 bases from V and 8 bases from J; junction bases left unmatched: 10. This CDR3 is CASSLAGLAGVQPDEQFF. DNA of the CDR3: TGTGCCAGCAGCTTAGCTGGACTAGCGGGAGTCCAGCCTGATGAGCAGTTCTTC. The full variable domain, completed using reference TRBV7-2 and TRBJ2-1, is GAGVSQSPSNKVTEKGKDVELRCDPISGHTALYWYRQSLGQGLEFLIYFQGNSAPDKSGLPSDRFSAERTGGSVSTLTIQRTQQEDSAVYLCASSLAGLAGVQPDEQFFGPGTRLTVL.